This TCR beta chain was recovered during a study of CD8+CD57+ T cells in acquired aplastic anemia (dated by TCRdb to 2017 to 2018). Concerning the study at large: On average, sorted CD4+ and CD8+ cells yielded 3.2 ug of extracted DNA, with a range of roughly 0.18 to 30 ug. A CD8+CD57+ expansion meant a frequency higher than the mean frequency seen in healthy subjects.

The germline V gene (reference sequence) yields DFQATT for CDR1 and SNEGSKA for CDR2. There are 14 amino acids in the CDR3, from cysteine to phenylalanine inclusive. Just the 42-base CDR3 DNA is kept, in frame starting at base 1. V gives up 0 bases and J gives up 5 bases, and the segment between their germline ends measures 11 bases. This clonotype was counted a few times. Its antigen is not yet known. No much larger clonotype is one base removed from it; base qualities were not supplied. Results the study describes overall, beyond this receptor: No significant difference in CD8+ Simpson's diversity was found between patients and healthy controls (P=0.060). Some 27 CD8+ CDR3 sequences were found in both patients and controls but appeared to be highly expressed in patients and within the immunodominant clones of the patients.

Patients chosen for sequencing had shown expansion of CD8+CD57+ cells by flow cytometry. Every patient had a diagnosis of severe acquired aplastic anemia based on International Study of Aplastic Anemia and Agranulocytosis and Camitta criteria. At the time blood was sampled, none of the patients had received any therapy. The study deep-sequenced TCR repertoires of sorted CD4+ and CD8+ blood T cells from severe aplastic anemia patients and healthy subjects. Patients were enrolled in the USA under clinicaltrials.gov protocols 00001620, 01623167, 00001397, 00071045, 00081523 and 00961064. Ficoll-Paque density gradient centrifugation was used to isolate peripheral blood mononuclear cells. Before DNA extraction, CD4+ and CD8+ T cells were sorted by FACS or by magnetic beads. Profiling of TCR beta VDJ combinations and CDR3 sequences used genomic DNA as the template. TCR repertoire sequencing was run on an Illumina HiSeq 2000. Per the authors' processing: Repertoire assessment relied on Simpson's diversity index, CDR3 size and DJ length profiles, and TRBV/TRBJ rearrangement plots. Whichever DNA sequence was most abundant in the deep sequencing data was defined as the immunodominant clone. CDR3 amino acid sequences were screened for sharing across subjects and were compared with published repertoires and the VDJdb database. In-frame beta chains were kept once TCRdb had trimmed the public reads at Q25 with fastp and called clones with MiXCR. For every CDR3 protein sequence, its rows merge into one entry that carries the most common genes and DNA. These V and J calls derive from TCRdb rather than the authors' analysis. This sample is represented by some 200,000 distinct CDR3 sequences; 50% to 70% of them were singletons. The ten largest account for around 58% of the sample.

The chain uses TRBV20-1 and TRBJ2-1; the D gene may be TRBD1 or TRBD2, since each aligns over 5 bases. Input material: sorted CD4+, CD8+, or CD8+CD57+ T cells (not recorded which) from PBMCs. This receptor was identified in a human donor with aplastic anemia. The DNA reads TGCAGTGCTAGAGAGGGGGTCAGGGACAATGAGCAGTTCTTC. This is translated as CSAREGVRDNEQFF.